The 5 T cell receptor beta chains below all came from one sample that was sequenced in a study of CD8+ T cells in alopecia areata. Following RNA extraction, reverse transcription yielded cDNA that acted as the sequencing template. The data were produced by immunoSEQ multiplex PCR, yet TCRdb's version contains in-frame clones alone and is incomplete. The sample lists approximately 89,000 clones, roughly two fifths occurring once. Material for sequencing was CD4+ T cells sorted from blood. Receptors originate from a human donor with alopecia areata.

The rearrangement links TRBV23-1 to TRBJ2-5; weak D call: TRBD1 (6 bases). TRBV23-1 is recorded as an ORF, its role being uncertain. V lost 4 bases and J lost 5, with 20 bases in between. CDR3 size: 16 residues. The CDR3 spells CASSPPTVERGETQYF. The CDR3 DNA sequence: TGCGCCAGCAGTCCTCCGACAGTCGAGAGGGGGGAGACCCAGTACTTC.

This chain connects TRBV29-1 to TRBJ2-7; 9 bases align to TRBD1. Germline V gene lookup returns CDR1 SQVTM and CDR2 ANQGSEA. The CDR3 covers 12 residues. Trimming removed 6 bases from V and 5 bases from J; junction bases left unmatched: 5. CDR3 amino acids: CSVGDRAHEQYF. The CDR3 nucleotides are TGCAGCGTGGGGGACAGGGCGCACGAGCAGTACTTC.

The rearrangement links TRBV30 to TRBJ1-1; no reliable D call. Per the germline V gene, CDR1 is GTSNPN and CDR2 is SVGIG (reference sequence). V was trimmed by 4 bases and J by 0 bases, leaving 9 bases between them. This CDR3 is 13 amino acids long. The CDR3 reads CAWTETVNTEAFF. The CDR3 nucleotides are TGTGCCTGGACAGAAACAGTGAACACTGAAGCTTTCTTT.

This CDR3 is CASSFPVLWGPANEQFF. In nucleotides, the CDR3 is TGTGCCAGCAGTTTCCCAGTATTATGGGGGCCGGCGAATGAGCAGTTCTTC. The chain uses TRBV28 and TRBJ2-1; weak D call: TRBD1 (6 bases). Trimming cost V 3 bases and J 7 bases, with 22 bases left between them. The CDR3 totals 17 residues. CDR1 MDHEN and CDR2 SYDVKM come from the germline V gene.

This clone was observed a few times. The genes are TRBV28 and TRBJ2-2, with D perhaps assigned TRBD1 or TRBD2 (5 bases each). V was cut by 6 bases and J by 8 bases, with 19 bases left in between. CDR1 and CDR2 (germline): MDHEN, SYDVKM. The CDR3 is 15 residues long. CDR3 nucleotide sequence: TGTGCCAGCAGCCCAGGGACCGCGGTCAAAGGGGAGCTGTTTTTT. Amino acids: CASSPGTAVKGELFF. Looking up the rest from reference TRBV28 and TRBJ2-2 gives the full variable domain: DVKVTQSSRYLVKRTGEKVFLECVQDMDHENMFWYRQDPGLGLRLIYFSYDVKMKEKGDIPEGYSVSREKKERFSLILESASTNQTSMYLCASSPGTAVKGELFFGEGSRLTVL.